The clone carrying this T cell receptor beta chain was seen a handful of times. No antigen is known for it. The entry originates in a study of T-cell memory formation after mild COVID-19. On the study more broadly: TCR clusters were mostly donor specific. General study findings and limits: CD8+ contracting clones occupied EMRA, while CD4+ ones occupied mainly CM and EM. Clones that contracted from day 15 to 85 had balanced CD4/CD8; later expanders were CD4+ biased.

V was pared by 1 base and J by 0 bases, with 10 bases between. Per germline, CDR1 MNHNY and CDR2 SVGAGI (reference sequence). There are 16 residues in the CDR3. Using its own MiXCR run on the 5' RACE reads, TCRdb lists one record per CDR3 protein. The sample records about 240,000 distinct CDR3 sequences, approximately 9% being singletons. The rearrangement uses TRBV6-6 and TRBJ2-1; D possibly corresponds to TRBD2 (6 bases). The source of this sequence is a man aged 18-30 years who had mild COVID-19 (a few samples of this study predate the infection). Cell type and time point are not known. The sample taken for sequencing was PBMCs or a T cell subset sorted from them (not recorded which). The CDR3 DNA follows: TGTGCCAGCAGTTACTTGTCGACTAGCTCCTACAATGAGCAGTTCTTC. This codes for CASSYLSTSSYNEQFF.